This T cell receptor (beta chain) was documented in a study of shared clonotypes between healthy human individuals. Germline assignment: CDR1 SGHTA and CDR2 FQGNSA. The ends were cut back, 3 bases at V and 6 bases at J, with 12 bases in the middle. The CDR3 sequence is 14 residues long. Sequencing used immunoSEQ multiplex PCR; TCRdb keeps in-frame clones, though not all of them. Here the sample spans 2,500,000 or so clones, 90% to 95% being singletons. The chain combines TRBV7-2 with TRBJ1-3, with a tentative D call TRBD1 (5 bases). The sequence was obtained from a man aged 18 to 30 in good health. The source material was naive CD4+ T cells sorted from blood. The sample's subset: CD45RA+ positively selected. CDR3 loop: CASSFGTPENTIYF. CDR3 bases: TGTGCCAGCAGCTTTGGGACTCCGGAAAACACCATATATTTT.